This TCR beta chain was identified during a study of cytomegalovirus exposure and HLA in healthy donors. Study summary: Roughly 180 million T cells yielded around 100 million unique TCR beta sequences, as an earlier analysis found.

Remarks on this clone: Antigen specificity is unknown.

Donors showed nominal health when sampled, although they likely had unrecorded immune exposures. Whole-study findings and limits: It was likely that a cluster of highly shared sequence variants was a sequencing artifact.

A multiplex PCR was run with 60 Vbeta primers and 13 Jbeta primers. Produced via immunoSEQ multiplex PCR; TCRdb's table is partial and in-frame only. This table holds about 130,000 clones, 80% to 90% found once. The J segment lost 0 bases and the V segment lost 7 bases, leaving 13 bases of the junction unmatched. This CDR3 is built from 18 residues. Looked up from germline, CDR1 is WNHNN and CDR2 is SYGVQD (reference sequence). What was sequenced was PBMCs. The genes are TRBV10-1 and TRBJ2-7, with 12 nucleotides matching TRBD2. This receptor was taken from a woman aged 30 to 39 in good health and CMV-seronegative. CDR3 DNA sequence: TGCGCCAGCACCGTGGTGCTAGCGGGAGGGCGAAGCTCCTACGAGCAGTACTTC. Translation: CASTVVLAGGRSSYEQYF.